The 3 T cell receptor beta chains listed next were all sequenced from one sample in a study of persistence of HIV-infected CD4 T cells. The immunoSEQ assay was version 4, run in survey mode. Here immunoSEQ multiplex PCR was the method, and the copy in TCRdb shows in-frame clones only, minus some. The data contain about 40,000 clones, approximately 80% of them singletons. Cells were stimulated with overlapping HIV-1 Gag 15-mer peptides. CD40L-negative CD69-negative CD45RO-high memory CD4+ T cells were sorted as populations depleted of antigen-responding cells. What these receptors recognize is not known. The sample in question was CD4+ T cells sorted from PBMCs after roughly 18-hour stimulation, obtained from a patient who received antiretroviral therapy. The receptors shown here come from an adult man with HIV who was CMV-seropositive.

This sequence joins TRBV7-6 and TRBJ2-7; TRBD2 matches at 13 bases. The CDR3 extends over 16 amino acids. The V gene end was trimmed by 5 bases and the J gene end by 0 bases; junction bases not matched to a gene: 4. Germline values: CDR1 SGHVS, CDR2 FNYEAQ. This chain's CDR3 is CASSPRTSGSSYEQYF. The CDR3, as DNA: TGTGCCAGCAGCCCGCGGACTAGCGGGAGCTCCTACGAGCAGTACTTC.

This rearrangement joins TRBV7-2 to TRBJ2-6; D uncertain. Germline-derived CDR1 and CDR2 are SGHTA and FQGNSA. Between the trimmed V and J ends, which lost 6 bases and 1 base, there was a span of 7 bases. This CDR3 contains 14 residues. The CDR3 region is CASRAASGANVLTF. DNA for the CDR3: TGTGCCAGCAGGGCCGCTTCTGGGGCCAACGTCCTGACTTTC.

The chain couples TRBV28 to TRBJ2-5, with a tentative D call TRBD2 (5 bases). Germline V gives CDR1 MDHEN, CDR2 SYDVKM. Trimming left V 6 bases short and J 4 bases short, with 9 bases between. The CDR3 has 12 residues. The CDR3 DNA follows: TGTGCCAGCAGCCCTCGGGGAGAGACCCAGTACTTC. Translating gives CASSPRGETQYF.